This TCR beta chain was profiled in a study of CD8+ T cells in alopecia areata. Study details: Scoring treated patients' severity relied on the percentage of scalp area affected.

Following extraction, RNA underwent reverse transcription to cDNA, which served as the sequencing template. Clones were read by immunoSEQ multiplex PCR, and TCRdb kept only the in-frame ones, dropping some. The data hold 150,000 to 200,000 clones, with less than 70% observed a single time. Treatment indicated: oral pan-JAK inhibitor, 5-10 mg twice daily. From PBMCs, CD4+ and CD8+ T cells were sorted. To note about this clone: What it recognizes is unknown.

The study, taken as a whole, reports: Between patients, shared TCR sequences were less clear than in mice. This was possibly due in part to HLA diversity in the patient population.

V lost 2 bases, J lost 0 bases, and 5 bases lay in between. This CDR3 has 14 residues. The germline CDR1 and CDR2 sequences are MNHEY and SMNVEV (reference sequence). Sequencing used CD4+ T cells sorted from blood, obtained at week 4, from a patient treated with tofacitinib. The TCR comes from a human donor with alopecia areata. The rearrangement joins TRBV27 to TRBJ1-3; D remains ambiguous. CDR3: CASSLTFSGNTIYF. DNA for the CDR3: TGTGCCAGCAGTTTAACCTTCTCTGGAAACACCATATATTTT.